The 5 T cell receptor beta chains presented below share a single source sample, sequenced in a study of CD8+ T cells in alopecia areata. Sequencing templates came from extracted RNA that was reverse transcribed into cDNA. Data came from immunoSEQ multiplex PCR; TCRdb stores just in-frame clones and leaves some out. Here the sample spans hundreds of thousands of clones, around 64% being singletons. Documented treatment: oral pan-JAK inhibitor, 5-10 mg twice daily. Source: CD4+ T cells sorted from blood, taken at week 52, from a patient treated with tofacitinib. The receptors stem from a human donor with alopecia areata.

V is TRBV30 and J is TRBJ2-5; the D is unclear. The CDR3 spans 12 residues. V shed 8 bases and J shed 5 bases, with 15 bases lying between them. Germline loops: CDR1 GTSNPN, CDR2 SVGIG (reference sequence). The CDR3 bases are TGTGCCGTAAGCCCGGGCAGCGAGACCCAGTACTTC. Translation: CAVSPGSETQYF.

The CDR3 nucleotides read TGTGCCCTCGACTCTGGAAACACCATATATTTT. Protein product: CALDSGNTIYF. The rearrangement joins TRBV30 to TRBJ1-3; D is undetermined. CDR1 and CDR2 (germline): GTSNPN, SVGIG (reference sequence). V shed 8 bases and J shed 0 bases, with 5 bases lying between them. This CDR3 spans 11 amino acids.

This chain joins TRBV5-6 and TRBJ1-2; D might be TRBD1 (5 bases). From germline, CDR1 is SGHDT and CDR2 YYEEEE. This CDR3 is 13 amino acids long. Trimming removed 5 bases from V and 6 bases from J, with 14 bases in between. The CDR3 nucleotides read TGTGCCAGCAGTTGGGGCGTACGGGATGGCTACACCTTC. Encoded protein: CASSWGVRDGYTF.

The CDR3 DNA is TGTGCCAGCAGCTTGACCGGGACAGGGGCGGTTGAGCAGTTCTTC. It encodes CASSLTGTGAVEQFF. This sequence joins TRBV5-6 and TRBJ2-1; 10 nucleotides agree with TRBD1. CDR1 is SGHDT and CDR2 is YYEEEE in the germline V gene. The length of the CDR3 is 15 residues. V shed 1 base, J shed 9 bases, and the junction held 7 bases outside the gene matches. The entire variable domain, with the rest obtained from reference TRBV5-6 and TRBJ2-1, is as follows: DAGVTQSPTHLIKTRGQQVTLRCSPKSGHDTVSWYQQALGQGPQFIFQYYEEEERQRGNFPDRFSGHQFPNYSSELNVNALLLGDSALYLCASSLTGTGAVEQFFGPGTRLTVL.

This clone has a handful of counts. The chain couples TRBV25-1 to TRBJ1-6; D unresolved. The CDR3 is 14 residues long. V was trimmed by 5 bases and J by 7 bases, leaving 12 bases between them. CDR1 MGHDK and CDR2 SYGVNS come from the germline V gene. This CDR3 reads CASSSDGKNSPLHF. In DNA form, the CDR3 reads TGTGCCAGCAGTTCGGACGGGAAAAATTCACCCCTCCACTTT.